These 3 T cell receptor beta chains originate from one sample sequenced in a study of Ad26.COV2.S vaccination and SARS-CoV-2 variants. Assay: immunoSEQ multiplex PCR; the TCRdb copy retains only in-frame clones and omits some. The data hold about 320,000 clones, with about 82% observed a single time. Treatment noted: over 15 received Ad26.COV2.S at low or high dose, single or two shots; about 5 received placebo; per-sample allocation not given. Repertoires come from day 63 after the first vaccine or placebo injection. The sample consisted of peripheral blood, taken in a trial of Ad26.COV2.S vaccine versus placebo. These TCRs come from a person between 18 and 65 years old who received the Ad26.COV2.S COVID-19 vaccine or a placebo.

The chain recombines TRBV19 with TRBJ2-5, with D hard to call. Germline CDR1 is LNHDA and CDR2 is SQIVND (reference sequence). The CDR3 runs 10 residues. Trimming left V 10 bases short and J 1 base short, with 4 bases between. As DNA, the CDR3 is TGTGCCATCACCCAAGAGACCCAGTACTTC. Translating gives CAITQETQYF.

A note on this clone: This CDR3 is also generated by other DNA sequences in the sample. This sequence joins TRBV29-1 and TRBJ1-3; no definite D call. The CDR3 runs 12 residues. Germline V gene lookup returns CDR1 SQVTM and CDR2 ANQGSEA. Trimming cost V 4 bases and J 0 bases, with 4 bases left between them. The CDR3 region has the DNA TGCAGCGTTGTGGACTCTGGAAACACCATATATTTT. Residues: CSVVDSGNTIYF.

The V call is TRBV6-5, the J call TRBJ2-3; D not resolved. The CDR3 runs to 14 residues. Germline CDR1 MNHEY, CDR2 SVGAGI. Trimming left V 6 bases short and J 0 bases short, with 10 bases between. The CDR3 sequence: CASRQFSSTDTQYF. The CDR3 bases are TGTGCCAGCAGACAGTTTTCTAGCACAGATACGCAGTATTTT.